What follows is one T cell receptor beta chain and its context. Its antigen is as yet unknown. The sample comes from a study of T-cell reconstitution after alpha-beta-depleted transplantation in children. General study points: It was newly produced T cells that mostly accounted for T-cell counts and diversity one year after transplant. Several patients had high TCRbeta diversity at day 60; it came from surviving recipient T cells and thymic progenitors. Several hundred rapidly expanded clones from non-depleted graft cells reportedly supplied alpha-beta T cells about two months post-transplant.

Between the trimmed V and J ends, which lost 3 bases and 2 bases, there was a span of 15 bases. This CDR3 contains 16 residues. Germline values: CDR1 KGHSH, CDR2 LQKENI. Unique molecular identifiers were incorporated during preparation of the TCRbeta library. TCRdb itself ran the PCR reads through MiXCR, one entry per CDR3 protein. This sample yields fewer than 500,000 distinct CDR3 sequences, of which over 40% are seen a single time; 25% to 30% belongs to the top ten. The clonotype comes from a girl aged 2 to 10 with aplastic anemia, due to receive a stem cell transplant. The sequencing here drew on PBMCs, taken before TCRalphabeta/CD19-depleted stem cell transplant. The rearrangement joins TRBV18 to TRBJ2-3, with D possibly matching TRBD2 (6 bases). The CDR3 region is CASSPPRDFHTDTQYF. CDR3 coding DNA: TGTGCCAGCTCACCGCCGCGGGATTTTCACACAGATACGCAGTATTTT.